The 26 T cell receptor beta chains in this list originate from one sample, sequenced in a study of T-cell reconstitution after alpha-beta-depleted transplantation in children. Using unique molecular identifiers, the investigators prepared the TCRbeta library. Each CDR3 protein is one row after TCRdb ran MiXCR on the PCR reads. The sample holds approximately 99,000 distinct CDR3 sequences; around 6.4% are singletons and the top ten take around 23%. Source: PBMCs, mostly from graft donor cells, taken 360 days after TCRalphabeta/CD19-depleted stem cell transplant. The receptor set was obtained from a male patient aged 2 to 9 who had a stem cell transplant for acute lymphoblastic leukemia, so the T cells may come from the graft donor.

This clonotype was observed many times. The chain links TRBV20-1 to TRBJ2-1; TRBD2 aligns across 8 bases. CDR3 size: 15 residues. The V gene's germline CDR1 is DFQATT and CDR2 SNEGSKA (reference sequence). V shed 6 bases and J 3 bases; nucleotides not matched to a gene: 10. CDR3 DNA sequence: TGCAGTGCCCTCGAAGCCGGGAGGGTCTACAATGAGCAGTTCTTC. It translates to CSALEAGRVYNEQFF.

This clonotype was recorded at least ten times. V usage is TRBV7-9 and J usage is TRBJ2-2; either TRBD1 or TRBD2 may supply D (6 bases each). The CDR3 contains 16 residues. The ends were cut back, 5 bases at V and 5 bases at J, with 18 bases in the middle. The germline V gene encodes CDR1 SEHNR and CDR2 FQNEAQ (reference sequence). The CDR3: CASSPGPGAGTGELFF. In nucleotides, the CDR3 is TGTGCCAGCAGCCCCGGTCCGGGGGCTGGGACCGGGGAGCTGTTTTTT.

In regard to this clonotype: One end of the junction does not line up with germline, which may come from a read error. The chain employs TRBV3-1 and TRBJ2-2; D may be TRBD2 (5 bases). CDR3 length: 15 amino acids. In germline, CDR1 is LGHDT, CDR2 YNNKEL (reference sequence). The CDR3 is CASTQQGAATGELFF. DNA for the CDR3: TGTGCCAGCACCCAACAAGGAGCGGCCACCGGGGAGCTGTTTTTT.

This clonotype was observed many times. The CDR3 DNA reads TGTGCCAGCAGCTCTCAGGACAGGGGAGAGACCCAGTACTTC. Translation: CASSSQDRGETQYF. The chain has TRBV6-1 and TRBJ2-5, with 9 nucleotides matching TRBD1. Trimming at V came to 6 bases and at J to 4 bases, leaving 6 bases not matched to a gene. In germline, CDR1 is MNHNS, CDR2 SASEGT. The CDR3 spans 14 residues.

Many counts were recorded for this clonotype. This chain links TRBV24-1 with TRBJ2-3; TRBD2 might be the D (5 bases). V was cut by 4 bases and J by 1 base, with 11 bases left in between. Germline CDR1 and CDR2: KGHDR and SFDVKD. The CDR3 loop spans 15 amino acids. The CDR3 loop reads CATSERTSRTDTQYF. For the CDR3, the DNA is TGTGCCACCAGTGAGAGGACTTCTCGCACAGATACGCAGTATTTT.

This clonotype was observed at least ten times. The DNA of the CDR3 is TGTGCCAGCAGCTTAAATACAGGGAACGAGCAGTACTTC. This encodes CASSLNTGNEQYF. V usage is TRBV7-9 and J usage is TRBJ2-7, with D perhaps TRBD1 (6 bases). CDR1 SEHNR and CDR2 FQNEAQ come from the germline V gene (reference sequence). CDR3 length equals 13 residues. With 2 bases removed from V and 5 bases from J, the gap between germline ends came to 10 bases.

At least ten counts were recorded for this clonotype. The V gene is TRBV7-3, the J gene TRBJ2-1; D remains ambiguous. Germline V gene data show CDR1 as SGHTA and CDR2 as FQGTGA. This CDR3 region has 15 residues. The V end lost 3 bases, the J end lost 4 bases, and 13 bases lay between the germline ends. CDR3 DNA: TGTGCCAGCAGCTTCTTTATGGGCGGTTACAATGAGCAGTTCTTC. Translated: CASSFFMGGYNEQFF.

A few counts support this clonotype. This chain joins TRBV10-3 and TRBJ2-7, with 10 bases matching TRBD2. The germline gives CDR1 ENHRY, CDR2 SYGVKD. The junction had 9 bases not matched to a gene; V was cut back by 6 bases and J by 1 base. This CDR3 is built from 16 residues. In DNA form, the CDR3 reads TGTGCCATCAGGATCAAGGGAGCGGGGGGGTCCTACGAGCAGTACTTC. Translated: CAIRIKGAGGSYEQYF.

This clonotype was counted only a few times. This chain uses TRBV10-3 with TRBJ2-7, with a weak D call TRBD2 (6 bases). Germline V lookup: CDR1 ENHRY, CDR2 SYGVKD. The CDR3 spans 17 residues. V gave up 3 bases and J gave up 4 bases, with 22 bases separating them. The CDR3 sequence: CAISEKAGEGGWYEQYF. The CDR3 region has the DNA TGTGCCATCAGTGAAAAAGCCGGTGAGGGAGGTTGGTACGAGCAGTACTTC.

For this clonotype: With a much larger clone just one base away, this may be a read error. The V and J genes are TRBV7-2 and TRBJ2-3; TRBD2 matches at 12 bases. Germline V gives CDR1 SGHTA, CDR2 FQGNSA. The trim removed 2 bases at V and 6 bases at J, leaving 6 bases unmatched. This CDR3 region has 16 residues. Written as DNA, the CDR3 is TGTGCCAGCAGCTTACTAGCGGGGGGGCGTTTTGATACGCAGTATTTT. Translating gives CASSLLAGGRFDTQYF. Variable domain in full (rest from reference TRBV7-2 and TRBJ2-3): GAGVSQSPSNKVTEKGKDVELRCDPISGHTALYWYRQSLGQGLEFLIYFQGNSAPDKSGLPSDRFSAERTGGSVSTLTIQRTQQEDSAVYLCASSLLAGGRFDTQYFGPGTRLTVL.

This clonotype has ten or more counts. CDR3 sequence reads: CASSRFYTATDTQYF. DNA of the CDR3: TGCGCCAGCAGCCGATTCTACACTGCCACAGATACGCAGTATTTT. The chain links TRBV4-3 to TRBJ2-3; D uncertain. The length of the CDR3 is 15 residues. Trimming stripped 4 bases from V and 2 bases from J, with 13 bases between. Germline V CDR1 and CDR2: LGHNA, YSLEER.

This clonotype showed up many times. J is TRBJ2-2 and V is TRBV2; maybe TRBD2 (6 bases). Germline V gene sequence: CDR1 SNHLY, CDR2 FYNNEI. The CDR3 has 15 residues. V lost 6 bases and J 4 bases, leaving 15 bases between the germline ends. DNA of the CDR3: TGTGCCAGCAGCCGAGACGGGACTTTCACCGGGGAGCTGTTTTTT. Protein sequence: CASSRDGTFTGELFF.

The CDR3 sequence is CSAGDTSGRAHGYEQYF. The CDR3 coding sequence is TGCAGTGCTGGCGATACTAGCGGGAGGGCCCATGGTTACGAGCAGTACTTC. The chain couples TRBV20-1 to TRBJ2-7, with 13 bases identical to TRBD2. The V gene's germline CDR1 is DFQATT and CDR2 SNEGSKA (reference sequence). This CDR3 contains 17 residues. J lost 4 bases, V lost 5 bases, and 14 bases had no gene match.

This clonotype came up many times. The DNA of the CDR3 is TGCGCCAGCAGCCAGAAGGGCGGGGGGGCCGAGCAGTTCTTC. Its translation: CASSQKGGGAEQFF. This chain links TRBV4-1 with TRBJ2-1; 9 bases align to TRBD2. CDR3 size: 14 residues. The germline CDR1 and CDR2 sequences are MGHRA and YSYEKL. J gave up 10 bases and V 3 bases, and 7 bases lay outside the gene matches.

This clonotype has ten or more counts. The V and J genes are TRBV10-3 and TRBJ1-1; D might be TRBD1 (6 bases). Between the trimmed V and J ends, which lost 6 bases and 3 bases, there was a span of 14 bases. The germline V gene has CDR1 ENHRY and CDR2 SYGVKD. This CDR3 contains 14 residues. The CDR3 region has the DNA TGTGCCATCAGATGGACAGTTGGGGACACTGAAGCTTTCTTT. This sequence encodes CAIRWTVGDTEAFF.

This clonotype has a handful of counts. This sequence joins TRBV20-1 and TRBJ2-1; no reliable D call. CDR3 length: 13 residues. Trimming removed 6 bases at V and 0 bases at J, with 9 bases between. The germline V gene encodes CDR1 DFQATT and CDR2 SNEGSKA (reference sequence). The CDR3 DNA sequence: TGCAGTGCACGACTTAGCTCCTACAATGAGCAGTTCTTC. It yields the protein CSARLSSYNEQFF.

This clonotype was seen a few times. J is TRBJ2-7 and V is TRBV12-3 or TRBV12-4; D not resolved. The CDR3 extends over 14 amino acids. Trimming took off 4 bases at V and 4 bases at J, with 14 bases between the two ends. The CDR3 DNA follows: TGTGCCAGCAGTTCTACGATTCAGAGGTACGAGCAGTACTTC. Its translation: CASSSTIQRYEQYF.

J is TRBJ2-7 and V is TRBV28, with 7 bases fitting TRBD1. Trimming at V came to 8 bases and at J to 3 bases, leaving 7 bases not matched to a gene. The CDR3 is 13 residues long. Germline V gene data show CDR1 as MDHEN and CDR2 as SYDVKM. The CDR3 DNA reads TGTGCCAGCTTAGACAGGGTGAACTACGAGCAGTACTTC. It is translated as CASLDRVNYEQYF.

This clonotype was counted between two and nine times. The CDR3 spells CASSLYPEGETQYF. CDR3 coding DNA: TGTGCCAGCAGTTTATATCCAGAAGGGGAGACCCAGTACTTC. V is TRBV28 and J is TRBJ2-5; D is uncertain. Per the germline V gene, CDR1 is MDHEN and CDR2 is SYDVKM. Trimming cost V 1 base and J 5 bases, with 11 bases left between them. The CDR3 has 14 residues.

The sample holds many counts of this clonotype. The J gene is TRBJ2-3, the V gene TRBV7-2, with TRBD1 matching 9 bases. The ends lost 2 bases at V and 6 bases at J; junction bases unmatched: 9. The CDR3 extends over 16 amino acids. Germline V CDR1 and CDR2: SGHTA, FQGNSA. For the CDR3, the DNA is TGTGCCAGCAGCTTATACTCCGCGACAGGGGGTGATACGCAGTATTTT. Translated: CASSLYSATGGDTQYF.

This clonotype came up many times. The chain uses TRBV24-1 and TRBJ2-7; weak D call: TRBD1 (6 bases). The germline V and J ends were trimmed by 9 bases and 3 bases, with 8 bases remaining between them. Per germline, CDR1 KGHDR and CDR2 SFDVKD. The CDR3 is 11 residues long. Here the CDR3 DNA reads TGTGCCACCGGGACACTCTACGAGCAGTACTTC. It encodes CATGTLYEQYF.

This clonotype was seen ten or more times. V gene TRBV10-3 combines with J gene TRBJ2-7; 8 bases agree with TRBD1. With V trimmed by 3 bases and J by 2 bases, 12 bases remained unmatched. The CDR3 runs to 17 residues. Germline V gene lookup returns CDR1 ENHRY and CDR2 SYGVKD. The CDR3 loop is CAISDLGQGKNTYEQYF. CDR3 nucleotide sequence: TGTGCCATCAGTGATCTCGGACAGGGAAAAAATACCTACGAGCAGTACTTC.

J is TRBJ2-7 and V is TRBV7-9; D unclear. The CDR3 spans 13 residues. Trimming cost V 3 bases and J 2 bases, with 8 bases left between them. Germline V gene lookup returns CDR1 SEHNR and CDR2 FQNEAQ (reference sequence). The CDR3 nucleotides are TGTGCCAGCAGCTTGCCACCCCCCTACGAGCAGTACTTC. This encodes CASSLPPPYEQYF.

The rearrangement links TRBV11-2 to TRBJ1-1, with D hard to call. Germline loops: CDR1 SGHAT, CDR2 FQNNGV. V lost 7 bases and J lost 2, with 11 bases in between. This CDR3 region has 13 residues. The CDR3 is CASKEFFNTEAFF. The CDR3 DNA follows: TGTGCCAGCAAGGAGTTTTTCAACACTGAAGCTTTCTTT. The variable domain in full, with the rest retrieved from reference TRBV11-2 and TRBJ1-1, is EAGVAQSPRYKIIEKRQSVAFWCNPISGHATLYWYQQILGQGPKLLIQFQNNGVVDDSQLPKDRFSAERLKGVDSTLKIQPAKLEDSAVYLCASKEFFNTEAFFGQGTRLTVV.

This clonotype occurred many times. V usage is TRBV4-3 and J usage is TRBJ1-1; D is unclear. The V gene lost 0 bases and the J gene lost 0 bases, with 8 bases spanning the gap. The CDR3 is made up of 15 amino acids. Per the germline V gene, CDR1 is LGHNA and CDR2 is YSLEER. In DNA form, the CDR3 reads TGCGCCAGCAGCCAAGAATCCTTTATGAACACTGAAGCTTTCTTT. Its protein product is CASSQESFMNTEAFF.

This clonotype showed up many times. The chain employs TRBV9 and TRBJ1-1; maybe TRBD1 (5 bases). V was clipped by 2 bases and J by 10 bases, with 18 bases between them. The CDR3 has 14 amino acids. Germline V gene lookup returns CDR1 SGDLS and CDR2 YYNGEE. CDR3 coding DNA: TGTGCCAGCAGCGTCACGGACACCTCCTCGGGAGCTTTCTTT. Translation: CASSVTDTSSGAFF. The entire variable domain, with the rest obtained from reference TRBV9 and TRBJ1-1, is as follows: DSGVTQTPKHLITATGQRVTLRCSPRSGDLSVYWYQQSLDQGLQFLIQYYNGEERAKGNILERFSAQQFPDLHSELNLSSLELGDSALYFCASSVTDTSSGAFFGQGTRLTVV.